This TCR beta chain was found in a study of Ad26.COV2.S vaccination and SARS-CoV-2 variants. Notes on this clone: Its antigen is undetermined.

Using immunoSEQ multiplex PCR, the repertoire was profiled, and TCRdb retains in-frame clones only, with some absent. In the table there are about 180,000 clones, around 85% of which are singletons. Study findings and constraints: Non-spike TCR breadth was similar in vaccine and placebo recipients.

Germline assignment: CDR1 MNHEY and CDR2 SMNVEV (reference sequence). Trimming removed 7 bases from V and 8 bases from J; junction bases left unmatched: 12. The CDR3 contains 14 residues. This TCR derives from a human donor who had recovered from COVID-19. The sample in question was peripheral blood, obtained after recovery from COVID-19. The chain recombines TRBV27 with TRBJ1-1, with 8 bases lining up with TRBD1. The CDR3 nucleotides read TGTGCCAGCACTGAAACCCCAGGGGGCCGGGAAGCTTTCTTT. Its translation: CASTETPGGREAFF.